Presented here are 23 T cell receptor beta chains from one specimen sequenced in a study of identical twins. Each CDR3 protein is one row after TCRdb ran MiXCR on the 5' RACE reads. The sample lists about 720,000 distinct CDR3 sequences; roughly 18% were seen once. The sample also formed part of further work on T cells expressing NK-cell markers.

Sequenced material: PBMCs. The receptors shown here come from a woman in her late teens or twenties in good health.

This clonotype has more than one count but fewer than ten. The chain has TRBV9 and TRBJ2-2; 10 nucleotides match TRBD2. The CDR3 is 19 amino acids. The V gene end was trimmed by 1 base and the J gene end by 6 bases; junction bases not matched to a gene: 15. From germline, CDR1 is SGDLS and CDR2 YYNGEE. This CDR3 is CASSVNQRRSGGAAGELFF. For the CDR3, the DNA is TGTGCCAGCAGCGTAAACCAGAGGCGGAGCGGGGGGGCAGCCGGGGAGCTGTTTTTT.

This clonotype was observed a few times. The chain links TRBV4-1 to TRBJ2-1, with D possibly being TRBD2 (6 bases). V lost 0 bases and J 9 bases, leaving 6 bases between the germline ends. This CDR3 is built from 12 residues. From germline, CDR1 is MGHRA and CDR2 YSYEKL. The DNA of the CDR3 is TGCGCCAGCAGCCAAGAGGGGGGTGAGCAGTTCTTC. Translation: CASSQEGGEQFF.

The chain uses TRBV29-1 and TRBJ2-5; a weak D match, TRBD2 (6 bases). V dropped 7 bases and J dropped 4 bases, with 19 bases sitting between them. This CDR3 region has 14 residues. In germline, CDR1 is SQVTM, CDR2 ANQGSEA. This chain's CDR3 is CSAADGSVGETQYF. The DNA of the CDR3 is TGCAGCGCCGCCGACGGGAGTGTGGGAGAGACCCAGTACTTC.

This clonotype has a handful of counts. The CDR3: CASSAPGLAQYF. CDR3 nucleotides: TGTGCCAGCAGTGCCCCCGGGTTGGCGCAGTATTTT. This chain uses TRBV2 with TRBJ2-3, with D unresolved. Trimming removed 4 bases from V and 10 bases from J, with 12 bases in between. This CDR3 has 12 residues. Germline V gives CDR1 SNHLY, CDR2 FYNNEI.

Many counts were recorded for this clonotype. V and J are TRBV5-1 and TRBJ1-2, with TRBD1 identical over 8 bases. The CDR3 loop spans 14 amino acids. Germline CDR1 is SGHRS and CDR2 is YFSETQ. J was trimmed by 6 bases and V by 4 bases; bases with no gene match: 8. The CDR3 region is CASSEWTGTNGYTF. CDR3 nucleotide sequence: TGCGCCAGCAGCGAATGGACAGGGACTAATGGCTACACCTTC.

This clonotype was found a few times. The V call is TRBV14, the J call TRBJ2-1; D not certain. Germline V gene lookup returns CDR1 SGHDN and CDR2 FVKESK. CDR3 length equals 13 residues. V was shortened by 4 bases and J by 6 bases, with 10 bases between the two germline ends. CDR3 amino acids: CASSPWVLNEQFF. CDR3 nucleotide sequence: TGTGCCAGCAGCCCTTGGGTTCTCAATGAGCAGTTCTTC.

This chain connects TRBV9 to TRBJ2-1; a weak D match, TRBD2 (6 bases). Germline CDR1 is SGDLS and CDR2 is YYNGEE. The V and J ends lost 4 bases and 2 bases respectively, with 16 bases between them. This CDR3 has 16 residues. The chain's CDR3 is CASSSLRGGAYNEQFF. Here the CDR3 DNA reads TGTGCCAGCAGCTCTTTGCGCGGAGGGGCCTACAATGAGCAGTTCTTC.

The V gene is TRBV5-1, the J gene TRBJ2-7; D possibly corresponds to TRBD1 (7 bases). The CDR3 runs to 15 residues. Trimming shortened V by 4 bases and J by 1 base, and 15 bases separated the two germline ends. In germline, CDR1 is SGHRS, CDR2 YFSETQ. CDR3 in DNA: TGCGCCAGCAGCGATGGAGGGACAGAATCCTACGAGCAGTACTTC. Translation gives CASSDGGTESYEQYF.

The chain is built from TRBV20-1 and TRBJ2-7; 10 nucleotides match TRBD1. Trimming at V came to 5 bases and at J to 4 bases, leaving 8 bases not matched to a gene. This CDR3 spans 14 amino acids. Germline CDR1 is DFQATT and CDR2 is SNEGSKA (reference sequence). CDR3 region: CSAYRDRGSYEQYF. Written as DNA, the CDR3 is TGCAGTGCTTACCGGGACAGGGGATCATACGAGCAGTACTTC.

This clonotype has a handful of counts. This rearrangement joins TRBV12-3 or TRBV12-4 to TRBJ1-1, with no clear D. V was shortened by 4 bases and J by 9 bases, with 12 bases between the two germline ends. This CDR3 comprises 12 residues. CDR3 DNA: TGTGCCAGCAGTTCCCGGCAAAGCAAAGCTTTCTTT. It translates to CASSSRQSKAFF.

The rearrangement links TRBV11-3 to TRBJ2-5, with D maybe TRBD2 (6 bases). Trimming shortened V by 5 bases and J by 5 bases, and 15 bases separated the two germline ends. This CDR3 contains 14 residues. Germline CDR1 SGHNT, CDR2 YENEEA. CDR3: CASSPISEGETQYF. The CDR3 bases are TGTGCCAGCAGCCCGATTTCGGAGGGCGAGACCCAGTACTTC.

The CDR3 region has the DNA TGCAGTGCTAGAGACCAAGGGCCAGATACGCAGTATTTT. Residues: CSARDQGPDTQYF. The chain links TRBV20-1 to TRBJ2-3; D not resolved. There are 13 residues in the CDR3. The germline V and J ends were trimmed by 0 bases and 4 bases, with 8 bases remaining between them. Germline V gene lookup returns CDR1 DFQATT and CDR2 SNEGSKA (reference sequence).

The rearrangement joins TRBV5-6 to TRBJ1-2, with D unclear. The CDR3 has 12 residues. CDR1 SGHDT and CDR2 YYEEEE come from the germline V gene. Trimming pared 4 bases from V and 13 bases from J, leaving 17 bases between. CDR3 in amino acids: CASSAGLLCSTF. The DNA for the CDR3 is TGTGCCAGCAGCGCCGGGCTCCTATGCTCCACCTTC. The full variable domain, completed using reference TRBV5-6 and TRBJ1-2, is DAGVTQSPTHLIKTRGQQVTLRCSPKSGHDTVSWYQQALGQGPQFIFQYYEEEERQRGNFPDRFSGHQFPNYSSELNVNALLLGDSALYLCASSAGLLCSTFGSGTRLTVV.

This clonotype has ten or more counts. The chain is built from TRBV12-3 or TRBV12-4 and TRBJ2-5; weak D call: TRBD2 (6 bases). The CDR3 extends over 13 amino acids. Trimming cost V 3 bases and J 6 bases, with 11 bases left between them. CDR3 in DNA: TGTGCCAGCAGTTTTGTGGGGGGAAAGACCCAGTACTTC. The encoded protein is CASSFVGGKTQYF.

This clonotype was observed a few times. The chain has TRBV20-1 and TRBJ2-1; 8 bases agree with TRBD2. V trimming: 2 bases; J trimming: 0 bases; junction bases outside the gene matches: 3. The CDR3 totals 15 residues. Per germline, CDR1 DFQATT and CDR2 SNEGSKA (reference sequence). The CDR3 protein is CSARPSGSSYNEQFF. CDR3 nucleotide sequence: TGCAGTGCTAGACCCAGCGGGAGCTCCTACAATGAGCAGTTCTTC.

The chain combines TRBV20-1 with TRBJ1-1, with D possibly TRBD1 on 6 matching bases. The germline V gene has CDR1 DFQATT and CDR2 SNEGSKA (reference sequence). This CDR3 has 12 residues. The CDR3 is CTLPRGYTEAFF. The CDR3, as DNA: TGCACTCTCCCCAGGGGTTACACTGAAGCTTTCTTT.

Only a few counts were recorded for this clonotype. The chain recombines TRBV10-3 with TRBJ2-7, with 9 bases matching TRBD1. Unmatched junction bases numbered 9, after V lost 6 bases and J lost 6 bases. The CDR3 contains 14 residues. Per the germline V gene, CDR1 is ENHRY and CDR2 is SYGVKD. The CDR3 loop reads CAISPGQGFGEQYF. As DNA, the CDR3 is TGTGCCATCAGCCCGGGACAGGGTTTTGGCGAGCAGTACTTC.

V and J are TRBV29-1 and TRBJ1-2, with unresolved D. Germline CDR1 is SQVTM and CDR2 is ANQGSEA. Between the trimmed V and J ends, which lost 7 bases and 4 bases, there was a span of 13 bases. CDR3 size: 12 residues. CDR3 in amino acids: CSATLTSYGYTF. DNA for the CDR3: TGCAGCGCAACGTTGACGTCCTATGGCTACACCTTC.

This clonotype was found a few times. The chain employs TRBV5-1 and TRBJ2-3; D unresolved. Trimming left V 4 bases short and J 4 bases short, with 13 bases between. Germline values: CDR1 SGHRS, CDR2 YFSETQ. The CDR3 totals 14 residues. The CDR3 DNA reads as TGCGCCAGCAGCCCCCGGAAGGGTTCAGATACGCAGTATTTT. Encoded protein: CASSPRKGSDTQYF.

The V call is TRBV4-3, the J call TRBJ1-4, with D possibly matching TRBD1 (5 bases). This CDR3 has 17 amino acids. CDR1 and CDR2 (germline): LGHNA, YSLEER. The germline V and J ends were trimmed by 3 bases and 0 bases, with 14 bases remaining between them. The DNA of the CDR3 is TGCGCCAGCAGCCAGGGGGACGCCGTAGCAACTAATGAAAAACTGTTTTTT. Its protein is CASSQGDAVATNEKLFF.

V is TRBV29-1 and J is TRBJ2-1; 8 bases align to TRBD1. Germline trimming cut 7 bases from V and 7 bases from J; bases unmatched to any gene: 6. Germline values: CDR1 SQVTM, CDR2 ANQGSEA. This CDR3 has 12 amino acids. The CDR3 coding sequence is TGCAGCGCTACGGACAGGGTTAATGAGCAGTTCTTC. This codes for CSATDRVNEQFF.

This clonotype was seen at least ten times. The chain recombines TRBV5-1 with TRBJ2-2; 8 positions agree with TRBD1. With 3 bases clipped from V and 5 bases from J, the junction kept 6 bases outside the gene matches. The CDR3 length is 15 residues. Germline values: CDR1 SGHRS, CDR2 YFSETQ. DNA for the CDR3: TGCGCCAGCAGCTCAGGGGGCGAAAGGACCGGGGAGCTGTTTTTT. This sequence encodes CASSSGGERTGELFF.

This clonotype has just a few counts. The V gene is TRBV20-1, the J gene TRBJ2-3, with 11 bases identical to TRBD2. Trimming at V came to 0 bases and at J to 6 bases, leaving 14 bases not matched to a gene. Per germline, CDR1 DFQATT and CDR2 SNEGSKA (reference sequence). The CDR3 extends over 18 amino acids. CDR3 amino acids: CSARDIYRLAGWRDTQYF. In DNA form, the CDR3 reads TGCAGTGCTAGAGATATCTACCGACTAGCGGGGTGGAGGGATACGCAGTATTTT.